One and the same sample provided the 12 T cell receptor beta chains below, sequenced in a study of T cells in Graves' hyperthyroidism and ophthalmopathy. Amplified TCR beta CDR3 regions came from RNA transcripts. Carried out on the TCR CDR3, a first-round RT-PCR used the HTBI primer set. One entry per CDR3 protein results from TCRdb running MiXCR on the multiplex PCR reads. Found here are under 350,000 distinct CDR3 sequences, about a sixth of them singletons; the top ten hold around 55%. The sample taken for sequencing was blood. The receptors were sampled from a woman aged 55-69 years with Graves' ophthalmopathy.

The chain carries TRBV24-1 and TRBJ2-5; no definite D call. V was cut by 5 bases and J by 5 bases, with 14 bases left in between. Germline CDR1 is KGHDR and CDR2 is SFDVKD. This CDR3 spans 14 amino acids. CDR3 sequence reads: CATSGPRREETQYF. The CDR3 DNA reads TGTGCCACCAGTGGGCCCCGGCGTGAGGAGACCCAGTACTTC.

This clonotype was counted between two and nine times. This chain uses TRBV6-1 with TRBJ1-5; no clear D. The CDR3 runs 15 residues. V lost 0 bases to trimming and J lost 8 bases, with 14 bases between them. The germline V gene has CDR1 MNHNS and CDR2 SASEGT. For the CDR3, the DNA is TGTGCCAGCAGTGAAGCGCAGGCAAATAGGGAGCCCCAGCATTTT. Protein sequence: CASSEAQANREPQHF.

There are many counts of this clonotype. This rearrangement joins TRBV7-2 to TRBJ1-2; 10 bases map to TRBD1. The CDR3 has 14 residues. Trimming at V came to 5 bases and at J to 8 bases, leaving 8 bases not matched to a gene. CDR1 and CDR2 from the germline V gene are SGHTA and FQGNSA. In DNA, the CDR3 is TGTGCCAGCAGCACGGACAGGGGGGTGGGGGGCTACACCTTC. Its protein is CASSTDRGVGGYTF.

This clonotype showed up many times. The chain uses TRBV2 and TRBJ2-1; no clear D gene. The CDR3 extends over 15 amino acids. The germline gives CDR1 SNHLY, CDR2 FYNNEI. The ends were cut back, 2 bases at V and 2 bases at J, with 10 bases in the middle. As DNA, the CDR3 is TGTGCCAGCAGTGAAACCCGAACCACCTACAATGAGCAGTTCTTC. Its protein is CASSETRTTYNEQFF.

This clonotype appeared many times. This rearrangement joins TRBV28 to TRBJ2-7, with a possible D match to TRBD2 (6 bases). Trimming took off 4 bases at V and 13 bases at J, with 14 bases between the two ends. Per germline, CDR1 MDHEN and CDR2 SYDVKM. This CDR3 contains 11 residues. CDR3 region: CASSSGTQFYF. The CDR3 region has the DNA TGTGCCAGCAGTTCCGGGACTCAATTCTACTTC.

This clonotype has more than one count but fewer than ten. The gene calls are TRBV5-1 and TRBJ1-2; D is uncertain. This CDR3 spans 15 amino acids. Trimming left V 3 bases short and J 0 bases short, with 12 bases between. Germline CDR1 reads SGHRS; CDR2 reads YFSETQ. CDR3 nucleotides: TGCGCCAGCAGCTCAGGAGCGGCAGCTAACTATGGCTACACCTTC. Encoded protein: CASSSGAAANYGYTF.

In this sample, this clonotype turned up a few times. This chain links TRBV28 with TRBJ1-4, with a possible D match to TRBD1 (5 bases). The length of the CDR3 is 15 residues. Germline CDR1 MDHEN, CDR2 SYDVKM. Trimming took off 7 bases at V and 4 bases at J, with 16 bases between the two ends. Here the CDR3 DNA reads TGTGCCAGCAAATTCGGGGGGGGGGTTAATGAAAAACTGTTTTTT. Translating it yields CASKFGGGVNEKLFF.

This clonotype was detected ten times or more. V is TRBV20-1 and J is TRBJ2-5; D gene uncertain. The germline CDR1 and CDR2 sequences are DFQATT and SNEGSKA (reference sequence). The CDR3 spans 14 residues. V lost 5 bases, J lost 2 bases, and 15 bases lay in between. This chain's CDR3 is CSAPVGYTQETQYF. The CDR3 DNA follows: TGCAGTGCTCCGGTCGGGTATACGCAAGAGACCCAGTACTTC.

The J gene is TRBJ1-1, the V gene TRBV4-3, with 7 bases identical to TRBD1. The V segment lost 5 bases and the J segment 7 bases; nucleotides outside the gene matches: 13. Germline V gives CDR1 LGHNA, CDR2 YSLEER. This CDR3 spans 15 amino acids. The CDR3 DNA reads as TGCGCCAGCAGCTCATACACCCACAGGGGCATTGAAGCTTTCTTT. Translating it yields CASSSYTHRGIEAFF.

There are a few counts of this clonotype. The chain carries TRBV19 and TRBJ2-7, with 9 nucleotides matching TRBD1. The V and J ends lost 10 bases and 1 base, in that order; junction bases with no gene match: 2. Germline V gives CDR1 LNHDA, CDR2 SQIVND (reference sequence). CDR3 length: 12 residues. The CDR3 DNA sequence: TGTGCCACCGGGACAGGGTCCTACGAGCAGTACTTC. It encodes CATGTGSYEQYF.

Concerning this clonotype: The junction and the germline gene differ at one end; a read error may be behind it. In DNA form, the CDR3 reads TGCAGCGTTGAAGGGACAGGGATGAACTGTGGCTACACCTTC. Translation: CSVEGTGMNCGYTF. The chain employs TRBV29-1 and TRBJ1-2; 8 bases are shared with TRBD1. CDR1 is SQVTM and CDR2 is ANQGSEA in the germline V gene. The CDR3 runs to 14 residues.

This clonotype came up a few times. This chain connects TRBV5-6 to TRBJ2-1, with D unresolved. V lost 4 bases, J lost 2 bases, and 19 bases lay in between. CDR3 size: 17 residues. Germline assignment: CDR1 SGHDT and CDR2 YYEEEE. CDR3 DNA sequence: TGTGCCAGCAGCGACCGGACGCCACCGCGGCCCTACAATGAGCAGTTCTTC. Its protein product is CASSDRTPPRPYNEQFF.